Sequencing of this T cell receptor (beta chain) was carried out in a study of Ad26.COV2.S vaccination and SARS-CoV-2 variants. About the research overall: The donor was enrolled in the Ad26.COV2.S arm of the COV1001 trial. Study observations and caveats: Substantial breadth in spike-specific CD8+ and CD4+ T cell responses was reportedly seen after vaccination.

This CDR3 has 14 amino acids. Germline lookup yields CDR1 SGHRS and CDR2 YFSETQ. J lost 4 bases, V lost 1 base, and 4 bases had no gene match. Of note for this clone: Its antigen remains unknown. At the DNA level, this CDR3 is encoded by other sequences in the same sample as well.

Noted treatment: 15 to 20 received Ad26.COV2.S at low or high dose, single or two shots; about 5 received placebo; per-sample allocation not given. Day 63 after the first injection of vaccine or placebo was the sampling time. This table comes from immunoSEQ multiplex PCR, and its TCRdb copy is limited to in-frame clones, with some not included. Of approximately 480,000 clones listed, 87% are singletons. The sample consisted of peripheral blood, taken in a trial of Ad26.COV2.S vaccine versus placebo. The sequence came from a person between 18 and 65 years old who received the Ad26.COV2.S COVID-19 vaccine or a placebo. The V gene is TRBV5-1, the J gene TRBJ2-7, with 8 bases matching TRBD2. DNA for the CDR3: TGCGCCAGCAGCTTGTCTAGCGGGCCTTACGAGCAGTACTTC. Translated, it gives CASSLSSGPYEQYF.